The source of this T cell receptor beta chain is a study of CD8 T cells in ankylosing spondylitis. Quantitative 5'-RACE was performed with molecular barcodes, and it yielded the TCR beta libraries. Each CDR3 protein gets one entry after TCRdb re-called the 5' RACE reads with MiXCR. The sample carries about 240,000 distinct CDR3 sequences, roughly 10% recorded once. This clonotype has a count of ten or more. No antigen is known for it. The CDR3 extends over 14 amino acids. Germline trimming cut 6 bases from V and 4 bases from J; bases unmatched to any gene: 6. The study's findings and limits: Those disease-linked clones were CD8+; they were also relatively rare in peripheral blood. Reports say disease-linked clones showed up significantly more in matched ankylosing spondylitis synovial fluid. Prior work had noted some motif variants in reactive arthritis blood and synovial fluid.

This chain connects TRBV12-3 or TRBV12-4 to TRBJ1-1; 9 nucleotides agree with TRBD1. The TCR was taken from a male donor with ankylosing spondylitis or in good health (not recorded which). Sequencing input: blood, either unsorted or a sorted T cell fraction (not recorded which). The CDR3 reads CASSRQGGGTEAFF. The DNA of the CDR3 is TGTGCCAGCAGCCGACAGGGGGGCGGCACTGAAGCTTTCTTT.